The 29 T cell receptor beta chains reported below all come from one sample, sequenced in a study of CD8+ T cells in alopecia areata. TCR sequencing used cDNA made by reverse transcription of extracted RNA. The data were produced by immunoSEQ multiplex PCR, yet TCRdb's version contains in-frame clones alone and is incomplete. Among approximately 210,000 clones listed, 60% were seen once. Treatment noted: oral pan-JAK inhibitor, 5-10 mg twice daily. The sample in question was CD4+ T cells sorted from blood, obtained at week 4, from a patient treated with tofacitinib. The origin of the receptors is a human donor with alopecia areata.

About this clone itself: The germline gene is not matched at one end of the junction; a read error may be the cause. This chain uses TRBV7-7 with TRBJ1-1; no definite D call. Per the germline V gene, CDR1 is SSHAT and CDR2 is FNYEAQ (reference sequence). This CDR3 has 13 residues. CDR3 amino acids: CASSSDLDTEAFF. CDR3 coding DNA: TGTGCTAGCAGCTCAGACTTAGACACTGAAGCTTTCTTT.

The V call is TRBV4-3, the J call TRBJ2-3; 8 nucleotides match TRBD2. The junction had 3 bases not matched to a gene; V was cut back by 3 bases and J by 1 base. Germline V CDR1 and CDR2: LGHNA, YSLEER. The CDR3 contains 15 residues. The CDR3 coding sequence is TGCGCCAGCAGCCACGATAGCGGGGGCACAGATACGCAGTATTTT. Protein sequence: CASSHDSGGTDTQYF.

The gene calls are TRBV29-1 and TRBJ2-4, with a possible D match to TRBD2 (5 bases). Trimming took 7 bases from V and 9 from J, leaving 16 bases between them. CDR3 size: 12 residues. Germline values: CDR1 SQVTM, CDR2 ANQGSEA. CDR3 in DNA: TGCAGCGCTAAGCCCGAACGGGGCATTCAGTACTTC. Amino acid sequence: CSAKPERGIQYF.

The chain recombines TRBV28 with TRBJ2-4, with D hard to call. The V end lost 6 bases, the J end lost 6 bases, and 15 bases lay between the germline ends. Germline V gives CDR1 MDHEN, CDR2 SYDVKM. The length of the CDR3 is 14 residues. As DNA, the CDR3 is TGTGCCAGCAGCCCCGGATCTTTGGGAAACATTCAGTACTTC. Translating gives CASSPGSLGNIQYF.

This clone has a count of ten or more. This chain connects TRBV2 to TRBJ2-1; 12 bases agree with TRBD2. J lost 6 bases, V lost 6 bases, and 6 bases had no gene match. The CDR3 length is 15 residues. Germline V gives CDR1 SNHLY, CDR2 FYNNEI. CDR3 DNA: TGTGCCAGCAGACGGACTAGCGGGGATACCAATGAGCAGTTCTTC. It encodes CASRRTSGDTNEQFF.

This chain connects TRBV30 to TRBJ1-1; D remains unclear. The CDR3 runs 13 residues. Trimming took 2 bases from V and 0 from J, leaving 7 bases between them. CDR1 and CDR2 (germline): GTSNPN, SVGIG (reference sequence). This chain's CDR3 is CAWSKGLNTEAFF. The CDR3 DNA reads as TGTGCCTGGAGTAAGGGTCTGAACACTGAAGCTTTCTTT.

This sequence joins TRBV5-1 and TRBJ1-2; 8 bases map to TRBD1. V lost 0 bases to trimming and J lost 2 bases; unmatched junction nucleotides: 0. Germline CDR1 is SGHRS and CDR2 is YFSETQ. The CDR3 sequence is 14 residues long. This CDR3 reads CASSLDRGNYGYTF. DNA for the CDR3: TGCGCCAGCAGCTTGGACAGGGGGAACTATGGCTACACCTTC.

The genes are TRBV15 and TRBJ2-3; the D is unclear. CDR1 is LNHNV and CDR2 is YYDKDF in the germline V gene (reference sequence). CDR3 length equals 15 residues. V lost 0 bases, J lost 0 bases, and 7 bases lay in between. The DNA of the CDR3 is TGTGCCACCAGCAGAGATAGAGACAGCACAGATACGCAGTATTTT. This translates into CATSRDRDSTDTQYF.

This clone was observed a few times. The V and J genes are TRBV29-1 and TRBJ2-7; unclear D gene. The V end was cut by 7 bases, the J end by 3 bases, with 7 bases between. The germline CDR1 and CDR2 sequences are SQVTM and ANQGSEA. The CDR3 totals 10 residues. For the CDR3, the DNA is TGCAGCGCCGGAAACTACGAGCAGTACTTC. Translation gives CSAGNYEQYF.

V and J are TRBV19 and TRBJ2-1, with D perhaps TRBD2 (6 bases). Trimming shortened V by 1 base and J by 9 bases, and 13 bases separated the two germline ends. The CDR3 totals 14 residues. Germline V gene data show CDR1 as LNHDA and CDR2 as SQIVND (reference sequence). This CDR3 is CASSIAHSGSEQFF. In DNA, the CDR3 is TGTGCCAGTAGTATAGCCCATAGCGGATCTGAGCAGTTCTTC.

The rearrangement joins TRBV15 to TRBJ2-1, with D maybe TRBD1 (5 bases). With 0 bases removed from V and 7 bases from J, the gap between germline ends came to 13 bases. CDR3 length: 15 residues. Germline CDR1 is LNHNV and CDR2 is YYDKDF (reference sequence). The CDR3 spells CATSRESQGRNEQFF. The CDR3 DNA reads as TGTGCCACCAGCAGAGAGTCGCAGGGCAGGAATGAGCAGTTCTTC.

This clone was counted between two and nine times. The chain employs TRBV30 and TRBJ1-5, with 8 bases matching TRBD1. The CDR3 is made up of 13 amino acids. Germline V gene data show CDR1 as GTSNPN and CDR2 as SVGIG (reference sequence). The ends lost 5 bases at V and 4 bases at J; junction bases unmatched: 4. The CDR3 DNA reads TGTGCCTGGGCCAGGACAGGGAATCAGCCCCAGCATTTT. This translates into CAWARTGNQPQHF.

On this clone itself: The sample contains more than one DNA sequence encoding this CDR3. V usage is TRBV30 and J usage is TRBJ1-5; D might be TRBD1 (5 bases). The CDR3 runs to 13 residues. The germline V gene has CDR1 GTSNPN and CDR2 SVGIG (reference sequence). Between the trimmed V and J ends, which lost 2 bases and 5 bases, there was a span of 10 bases. The CDR3, as DNA: TGTGCCTGGAGTACCCAGGGTGATCAGCCCCAGCATTTT. Translated, it gives CAWSTQGDQPQHF.

This clone was seen a handful of times. The chain carries TRBV30 and TRBJ2-1; TRBD1 matches at 7 bases. Trimming removed 3 bases from V and 6 bases from J; junction bases left unmatched: 5. The germline V gene has CDR1 GTSNPN and CDR2 SVGIG (reference sequence). The CDR3 loop spans 13 amino acids. In nucleotides, the CDR3 is TGTGCCTGGAGAAGGGGGCCCACCAATGAGCAGTTCTTC. Translation: CAWRRGPTNEQFF.

The J gene is TRBJ2-4, the V gene TRBV18; D possibly matches TRBD1 or TRBD2 (5 bases each). The CDR3 is 13 amino acids. Germline-derived CDR1 and CDR2 are KGHSH and LQKENI. V dropped 3 bases and J dropped 8 bases, with 11 bases sitting between them. The CDR3 sequence is CASSPVGADIQYF. CDR3 nucleotides: TGTGCCAGCTCACCGGTCGGGGCGGACATTCAGTACTTC.

This chain connects TRBV7-3 to TRBJ2-5; D is perhaps TRBD2 (6 bases). Trimming shortened V by 6 bases and J by 1 base, and 9 bases separated the two germline ends. The CDR3 is made up of 13 amino acids. Germline V lookup: CDR1 SGHTA, CDR2 FQGTGA. The CDR3 coding sequence is TGTGCCAGCAGTCTGGGGGGCCAAGAGACCCAGTACTTC. This gives the protein CASSLGGQETQYF. Filled out from reference TRBV7-3 and TRBJ2-5, the complete variable domain reads GAGVSQTPSNKVTEKGKYVELRCDPISGHTALYWYRQSLGQGPEFLIYFQGTGAADDSGLPNDRFFAVRPEGSVSTLKIQRTERGDSAVYLCASSLGGQETQYFGPGTRLLVL.

This rearrangement joins TRBV30 to TRBJ1-1, with D uncertain. V was cut by 2 bases and J by 10 bases, with 14 bases left in between. This CDR3 region has 12 residues. CDR1 is GTSNPN, CDR2 SVGIG, per germline (reference sequence). The CDR3 region is CAWSPDPTGAFF. In DNA, the CDR3 is TGTGCCTGGAGTCCCGATCCTACGGGAGCTTTCTTT.

This chain links TRBV6-5 with TRBJ1-6; D remains unclear. CDR1 and CDR2 (germline): MNHEY, SVGAGI. The CDR3 has 12 amino acids. With 2 bases removed from V and 10 bases from J, the gap between germline ends came to 6 bases. The CDR3 DNA reads TGTGCCAGCAGTTACCTAGGATCACCCCTCCACTTT. Translation: CASSYLGSPLHF.

This chain joins TRBV7-9 and TRBJ1-5, with a tentative D call TRBD1 (6 bases). There are 16 residues in the CDR3. Germline V gene sequence: CDR1 SEHNR, CDR2 FQNEAQ (reference sequence). Deletions cut 5 bases from V and 0 bases from J, with 14 bases between. CDR3 coding DNA: TGTGCCAGCAGCGTATACAGGGTAGATAGCAATCAGCCCCAGCATTTT. This encodes CASSVYRVDSNQPQHF.

There are a few counts of this clone. The chain has TRBV6-5 and TRBJ2-4; no clear D gene. This CDR3 has 14 amino acids. V shed 0 bases and J shed 9 bases, with 12 bases lying between them. CDR1 and CDR2 from the germline V gene are MNHEY and SVGAGI. CDR3 protein: CASSYSLHVPIQYF. The CDR3 region has the DNA TGTGCCAGCAGTTACTCCCTTCACGTTCCCATTCAGTACTTC.

This clone was counted only a few times. The genes are TRBV5-4 and TRBJ2-5; tentatively, D is TRBD1 (6 bases). The CDR3 covers 14 residues. Germline loops: CDR1 SGHNT, CDR2 YYREEE (reference sequence). The V end lost 0 bases, the J end lost 5 bases, and 11 bases lay between the germline ends. The CDR3 is CASSLDGGLETQYF. DNA of the CDR3: TGTGCCAGCAGCTTGGATGGGGGCTTGGAGACCCAGTACTTC. The whole variable domain, filled in from reference TRBV5-4 and TRBJ2-5, reads ETGVTQSPTHLIKTRGQQVTLRCSSQSGHNTVSWYQQALGQGPQFIFQYYREEENGRGNFPPRFSGLQFPNYSSELNVNALELDDSALYLCASSLDGGLETQYFGPGTRLLVL.

This chain joins TRBV27 and TRBJ2-4; the D gene is possibly TRBD1 (5 bases). CDR3 length: 14 amino acids. V lost 5 bases to trimming and J lost 7 bases, with 15 bases between them. Germline V gene lookup returns CDR1 MNHEY and CDR2 SMNVEV (reference sequence). For the CDR3, the DNA is TGTGCCAGCAGTCCAAGGACACCCTCCAACATTCAGTACTTC. This encodes CASSPRTPSNIQYF.

The rearrangement joins TRBV5-6 to TRBJ2-7; D unclear. There are 15 residues in the CDR3. Germline CDR1 and CDR2: SGHDT and YYEEEE. V shed 1 base and J shed 5 bases, with 16 bases lying between them. The CDR3: CASSLWAGSAHEQYF. The CDR3, as DNA: TGTGCCAGCAGCTTGTGGGCAGGTTCGGCTCACGAGCAGTACTTC. Filled out from reference TRBV5-6 and TRBJ2-7, the complete variable domain reads DAGVTQSPTHLIKTRGQQVTLRCSPKSGHDTVSWYQQALGQGPQFIFQYYEEEERQRGNFPDRFSGHQFPNYSSELNVNALLLGDSALYLCASSLWAGSAHEQYFGPGTRLTVT.

This clone was recorded a few times. CDR3 amino acids: CASSQDPPTGTPNTEAFF. The CDR3 DNA reads TGCGCCAGCAGCCAAGATCCTCCTACAGGGACACCGAACACTGAAGCTTTCTTT. V and J are TRBV4-1 and TRBJ1-1, with D maybe TRBD1 (6 bases). The germline V and J ends were trimmed by 0 bases and 1 base, with 18 bases remaining between them. CDR1 is MGHRA and CDR2 is YSYEKL in the germline V gene. This CDR3 is 18 amino acids long.

V usage is TRBV7-9 and J usage is TRBJ1-5; D gene unclear. The ends were cut back, 5 bases at V and 3 bases at J, with 8 bases in the middle. This CDR3 has 13 amino acids. Germline values: CDR1 SEHNR, CDR2 FQNEAQ (reference sequence). The CDR3 nucleotides read TGTGCCAGCAGCCTACAGAACAATCAGCCCCAGCATTTT. This gives the protein CASSLQNNQPQHF.

The gene calls are TRBV20-1 and TRBJ1-2; perhaps TRBD1 as D (6 bases). The CDR3 runs to 11 residues. Trimming took off 5 bases at V and 8 bases at J, with 12 bases between the two ends. The germline V gene has CDR1 DFQATT and CDR2 SNEGSKA (reference sequence). Here the CDR3 DNA reads TGCAGTGCTTACAGGGCCGTCGGCTACACCTTC. This translates into CSAYRAVGYTF.

Note on this clone: Other DNA sequences in this specimen translate into the identical CDR3. V usage is TRBV6-5 and J usage is TRBJ2-3; 8 nucleotides align to TRBD2. CDR1 and CDR2 (germline): MNHEY, SVGAGI. The CDR3 totals 14 residues. The V and J ends lost 6 bases and 0 bases, in that order; junction bases with no gene match: 2. DNA of the CDR3: TGTGCCAGCAGCCGCGGGGGGAGCACAGATACGCAGTATTTT. Amino acid sequence: CASSRGGSTDTQYF.

The chain uses TRBV10-3 and TRBJ2-5; 9 bases align to TRBD1. Trimming at V came to 3 bases and at J to 6 bases, leaving 5 bases not matched to a gene. The CDR3 totals 14 residues. Per the germline V gene, CDR1 is ENHRY and CDR2 is SYGVKD. The CDR3: CAISETGQGQTQYF. The CDR3 coding sequence is TGTGCCATCAGTGAAACGGGACAGGGACAGACCCAGTACTTC.

This chain joins TRBV30 and TRBJ1-5; D unclear. The CDR3 has 13 amino acids. Germline V CDR1 and CDR2: GTSNPN, SVGIG (reference sequence). V lost 1 base, J lost 0 bases, and 4 bases lay in between. The CDR3 sequence is CAWSATSNQPQHF. The CDR3 bases are TGTGCCTGGAGTGCTACTAGCAATCAGCCCCAGCATTTT.